Following are 18 T cell receptor beta chains from one sample sequenced in a study of cytomegalovirus exposure and HLA in healthy donors. 60 Vbeta and 13 Jbeta primers were used in PCR. Profiled with immunoSEQ multiplex PCR; TCRdb holds only in-frame clones, not every one. The sample contains roughly 150,000 clones, over 60% of which appear only once. What was sequenced was PBMCs. The receptor source for this set is a male donor in good health and CMV-seronegative.

In its sample, this clone was seen a few times. V usage is TRBV6-6 and J usage is TRBJ2-7, with D possibly matching TRBD1 (7 bases). CDR1 is MNHNY and CDR2 is SVGAGI in the germline V gene (reference sequence). The ends were cut back, 8 bases at V and 2 bases at J, with 13 bases in the middle. CDR3 length equals 13 residues. The CDR3, as DNA: TGTGCCAGCCGGACAGGAGGGACCTACGAGCAGTACTTC. This gives the protein CASRTGGTYEQYF.

This clone is a singleton in its sample. The rearrangement uses TRBV28 and TRBJ2-7; tentative D call: TRBD2 (6 bases). V dropped 6 bases and J dropped 2 bases, with 14 bases sitting between them. This CDR3 has 14 residues. Germline loops: CDR1 MDHEN, CDR2 SYDVKM. The CDR3 loop is CASRRRDVTYEQYF. The CDR3 region has the DNA TGTGCCAGCAGGAGGCGGGACGTAACCTACGAGCAGTACTTC.

The CDR3 here is CASSLGSSGVNYNEQFF. CDR3 nucleotides: TGTGCCAGCAGCTTGGGGTCAAGCGGGGTCAACTACAATGAGCAGTTCTTC. The chain joins TRBV5-4 to TRBJ2-1; 7 nucleotides line up with TRBD2. Germline V gives CDR1 SGHNT, CDR2 YYREEE (reference sequence). With 0 bases clipped from V and 3 bases from J, the junction kept 9 bases outside the gene matches. This CDR3 is built from 17 residues.

As for this clone: Other DNA variants within this sample encode the same CDR3. The chain uses TRBV7-9 and TRBJ1-1, with D tentatively TRBD1 (6 bases). The CDR3 is made up of 13 amino acids. The V gene lost 4 bases and the J gene lost 1 base, with 7 bases spanning the gap. CDR1 and CDR2 (germline): SEHNR, FQNEAQ (reference sequence). The CDR3 is CASSSQGNTEAFF. DNA for the CDR3: TGTGCCAGCAGCTCACAGGGGAACACTGAAGCTTTCTTT.

As to this clone: Different DNA sequences within this sample yield the same CDR3. This chain uses TRBV7-2 with TRBJ1-6; 8 bases are a match to TRBD1. Germline trimming cut 1 base from V and 7 bases from J; bases unmatched to any gene: 0. Germline V gene sequence: CDR1 SGHTA, CDR2 FQGNSA. The CDR3 loop spans 14 amino acids. The DNA for the CDR3 is TGTGCCAGCAGCTTAGGGACAGGGAATTCACCCCTCCACTTT. Its translation is CASSLGTGNSPLHF. Using reference TRBV7-2 and TRBJ1-6 for the parts outside the CDR3, the full variable domain is GAGVSQSPSNKVTEKGKDVELRCDPISGHTALYWYRQSLGQGLEFLIYFQGNSAPDKSGLPSDRFSAERTGGSVSTLTIQRTQQEDSAVYLCASSLGTGNSPLHFGNGTRLTVT.

The J gene is TRBJ2-1, the V gene TRBV7-8; D is ambiguous. This CDR3 region has 14 residues. Germline CDR1 reads SGHVS; CDR2 reads FQNEAQ. V dropped 1 base and J dropped 7 bases, with 11 bases sitting between them. CDR3 nucleotides: TGTGCCAGCAGCTTAGGCCCTAGTGGGAATGAGCAGTTCTTC. Protein product: CASSLGPSGNEQFF.

V gene TRBV27 combines with J gene TRBJ1-1, with 7 bases that match TRBD1. V trimming: 4 bases; J trimming: 5 bases; junction bases outside the gene matches: 4. Per germline, CDR1 MNHEY and CDR2 SMNVEV (reference sequence). The length of the CDR3 is 13 residues. The CDR3 DNA reads as TGTGCCAGCAGTTCGACAGGGAAAACTGAAGCTTTCTTT. It specifies CASSSTGKTEAFF.

The J gene is TRBJ2-7, the V gene TRBV19; 8 bases map to TRBD1. The germline V gene has CDR1 LNHDA and CDR2 SQIVND (reference sequence). Trimming at V came to 0 bases and at J to 1 base, leaving 5 bases not matched to a gene. CDR3 length: 16 amino acids. The CDR3 DNA follows: TGTGCCAGTAGTATAGACGCCGGGACAGGATCCTACGAGCAGTACTTC. It encodes CASSIDAGTGSYEQYF.

V usage is TRBV2 and J usage is TRBJ1-1; maybe TRBD1 (5 bases). Trimming removed 3 bases at V and 1 base at J, with 18 bases between. From germline, CDR1 is SNHLY and CDR2 FYNNEI. This CDR3 is built from 17 residues. CDR3: CASSEWDFPGANTEAFF. In DNA, the CDR3 is TGTGCCAGCAGTGAGTGGGACTTCCCTGGGGCGAACACTGAAGCTTTCTTT.

This chain links TRBV27 with TRBJ1-2, with TRBD1 identical over 8 bases. Looked up from germline, CDR1 is MNHEY and CDR2 is SMNVEV (reference sequence). This CDR3 has 14 amino acids. V gave up 1 base and J gave up 8 bases; unmatched junction bases: 6. Here the CDR3 DNA reads TGTGCCAGCAGTTTATTGCCCAGGGGGCTGGGCTACACCTTC. Its protein product is CASSLLPRGLGYTF.

V and J are TRBV6-5 and TRBJ1-1; 7 nucleotides agree with TRBD1. The CDR3 spans 13 residues. From germline, CDR1 is MNHEY and CDR2 SVGAGI. V was pared by 5 bases and J by 5 bases, with 5 bases of the junction left unmatched. The CDR3 coding sequence is TGTGCCAGCAGTAACAGGGGTGGGACTGAAGCTTTCTTT. Translated: CASSNRGGTEAFF.

This chain joins TRBV7-8 and TRBJ1-6; D call uncertain. Per the germline V gene, CDR1 is SGHVS and CDR2 is FQNEAQ. This CDR3 is built from 17 residues. The V and J ends lost 0 bases and 7 bases respectively, with 16 bases between them. This chain's CDR3 is CASSLAFGATLNSPLHF. In DNA form, the CDR3 reads TGTGCCAGCAGCTTAGCATTCGGAGCGACTTTGAATTCACCCCTCCACTTT.

This chain connects TRBV4-3 to TRBJ1-1; a possible D gene is TRBD1 (5 bases). Germline-derived CDR1 and CDR2 are LGHNA and YSLEER. The CDR3 loop spans 13 amino acids. The V gene lost 2 bases and the J gene lost 5 bases, with 9 bases spanning the gap. As DNA, the CDR3 is TGCGCCAGCAGCCAATACGGGGGGACTGAAGCTTTCTTT. Protein product: CASSQYGGTEAFF.

V usage is TRBV27 and J usage is TRBJ2-5; 14 bases line up with TRBD2. Germline V gene data show CDR1 as MNHEY and CDR2 as SMNVEV (reference sequence). The length of the CDR3 is 15 residues. The V and J ends lost 6 bases and 5 bases, in that order; junction bases with no gene match: 5. The CDR3 DNA follows: TGTGCCAGCAGCGGGACTAGCGGGAGATGGGAGACCCAGTACTTC. Its protein is CASSGTSGRWETQYF.

This sequence joins TRBV5-6 and TRBJ1-5; the match to TRBD1 covers 7 bases. The CDR3 is 15 residues long. Germline V gene sequence: CDR1 SGHDT, CDR2 YYEEEE. J gave up 2 bases and V 4 bases, and 6 bases lay outside the gene matches. For the CDR3, the DNA is TGTGCCAGCAGCAGCCGACAGGGCCGCAATCAGCCCCAGCATTTT. Encoded protein: CASSSRQGRNQPQHF.

V gene TRBV15 combines with J gene TRBJ1-5; no reliable D call. V gave up 1 base and J gave up 5 bases, with 12 bases separating them. CDR3 length equals 15 residues. The germline V gene has CDR1 LNHNV and CDR2 YYDKDF (reference sequence). CDR3 sequence reads: CATSRATFEDQPQHF. As DNA, the CDR3 is TGTGCCACCAGCAGAGCCACATTCGAAGATCAGCCCCAGCATTTT. Looking up the rest from reference TRBV15 and TRBJ1-5 gives the full variable domain: DAMVIQNPRYQVTQFGKPVTLSCSQTLNHNVMYWYQQKSSQAPKLLFHYYDKDFNNEADTPDNFQSRRPNTSFCFLDIRSPGLGDTAMYLCATSRATFEDQPQHFGDGTRLSIL.

The gene calls are TRBV5-5 and TRBJ1-1, with 7 bases matching TRBD1. With 0 bases clipped from V and 5 bases from J, the junction kept 7 bases outside the gene matches. This CDR3 is built from 15 residues. Germline lookup yields CDR1 SGHKS and CDR2 YYEKEE (reference sequence). DNA of the CDR3: TGTGCCAGCAGCTTGGATCAGGGGGGTAGGACTGAAGCTTTCTTT. Its translation is CASSLDQGGRTEAFF.

The gene calls are TRBV7-2 and TRBJ2-1; possible D gene TRBD1, 6 bases. The germline V and J ends were trimmed by 10 bases and 0 bases, with 16 bases remaining between them. The CDR3 is made up of 15 amino acids. Germline values: CDR1 SGHTA, CDR2 FQGNSA. In DNA form, the CDR3 reads TGTGCCACCGACGTGACAGGAATCTCCTACAATGAGCAGTTCTTC. The encoded protein is CATDVTGISYNEQFF. Based on the CDR3 plus reference TRBV7-2 and TRBJ2-1, the full variable domain is GAGVSQSPSNKVTEKGKDVELRCDPISGHTALYWYRQSLGQGLEFLIYFQGNSAPDKSGLPSDRFSAERTGGSVSTLTIQRTQQEDSAVYLCATDVTGISYNEQFFGPGTRLTVL.